This T cell receptor (beta chain) was sequenced for a study of Graves' ophthalmopathy and Graves' hyperthyroidism. Whole-study findings and limits: The blood repertoire also included most expanded thyroid clonotypes above 0.001 frequency. A classifier, a 13-signature model, separated ophthalmopathy from stable hyperthyroidism with nearly 90% sensitivity and approximately 80% specificity.

This clonotype appeared many times. The antigen is not known. The CDR3 length is 16 residues. The junction had 5 bases not matched to a gene; V was cut back by 5 bases and J by 2 bases. From germline, CDR1 is SGHAT and CDR2 FQDESV (reference sequence). Patients were excluded if they had other autoimmune diseases or uncontrolled infections, and likewise if pregnancy or lactation applied. The PBMCs originated from more than 8 ml of fresh peripheral blood. Amplification targeted the TCR beta CDR3 regions, with RNA transcripts as the source material. Scientists carried out first-round RT-PCR using HTBI primers and then a second-round multiplex PCR. Each CDR3 protein gets one entry after TCRdb re-called the multiplex PCR reads with MiXCR. This sample has about 380,000 distinct CDR3 sequences, with 15% to 17% found just once.

The chain has TRBV11-1 and TRBJ2-6; 8 nucleotides align to TRBD1. This clonotype originated in a woman between 18 and 30 years old with stable Graves' hyperthyroidism. Material for sequencing was peripheral blood. The CDR3 coding sequence is TGTGCCAGCAGCGCCCCGGACAGGGCTGGGGCCAACGTCCTGACTTTC. Amino acid sequence: CASSAPDRAGANVLTF.